Shown below are 3 T cell receptor beta chains from a single sample sequenced in a study of identical twins. TCRdb processed the 5' RACE reads anew with MiXCR; each CDR3 protein has one entry. The sample lists under 350,000 distinct CDR3 sequences; roughly 10% were seen once. The same sample was also studied in work on yellow fever vaccine responses in identical twins.

Sequencing was done on a sample of CD8+ T cells sorted from blood. The receptors come from a young woman in good health.

The chain carries TRBV11-2 and TRBJ1-1; a possible D gene is TRBD1 (6 bases). The germline gives CDR1 SGHAT, CDR2 FQNNGV. V was trimmed by 2 bases and J by 1 base, leaving 17 bases between them. CDR3 length: 17 amino acids. The CDR3 sequence is CASSLIIARDKNTEAFF. In DNA, the CDR3 is TGTGCCAGCAGCTTAATCATAGCCCGGGACAAGAACACTGAAGCTTTCTTT.

This rearrangement joins TRBV6-1 to TRBJ2-7; 9 nucleotides match TRBD2. The CDR3 extends over 13 amino acids. After removal of 4 bases from V and 5 bases from J, the junction contained 3 bases not matched to a gene. Per germline, CDR1 MNHNS and CDR2 SASEGT. The CDR3 coding sequence is TGTGCCAGCAGTGGGACTAGCGATAACGAGCAGTACTTC. Its translation is CASSGTSDNEQYF.

This clonotype was counted ten times or more. The rearrangement uses TRBV5-1 and TRBJ2-7; TRBD1 aligns across 11 bases. Germline V gene data show CDR1 as SGHRS and CDR2 as YFSETQ. The length of the CDR3 is 14 residues. Trimming at V came to 4 bases and at J to 4 bases, leaving 4 bases not matched to a gene. The CDR3 loop reads CASSGGQGAYEQYF. The CDR3 nucleotides read TGCGCCAGCAGCGGTGGACAGGGGGCTTACGAGCAGTACTTC.